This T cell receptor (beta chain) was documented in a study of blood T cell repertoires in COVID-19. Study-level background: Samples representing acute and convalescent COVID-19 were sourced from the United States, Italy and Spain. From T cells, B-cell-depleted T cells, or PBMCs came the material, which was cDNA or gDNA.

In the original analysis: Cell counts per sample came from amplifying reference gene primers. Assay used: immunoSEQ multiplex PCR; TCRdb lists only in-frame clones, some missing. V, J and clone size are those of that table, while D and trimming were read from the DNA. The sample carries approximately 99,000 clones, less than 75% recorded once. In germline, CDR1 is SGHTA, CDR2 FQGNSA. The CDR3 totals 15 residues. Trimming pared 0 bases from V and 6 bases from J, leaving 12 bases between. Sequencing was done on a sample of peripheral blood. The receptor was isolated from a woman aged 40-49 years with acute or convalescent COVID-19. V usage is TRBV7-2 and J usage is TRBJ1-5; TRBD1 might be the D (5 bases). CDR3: CASSLALQGSQPQHF. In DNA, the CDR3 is TGTGCCAGCAGCTTAGCGCTTCAGGGATCTCAGCCCCAGCATTTT.